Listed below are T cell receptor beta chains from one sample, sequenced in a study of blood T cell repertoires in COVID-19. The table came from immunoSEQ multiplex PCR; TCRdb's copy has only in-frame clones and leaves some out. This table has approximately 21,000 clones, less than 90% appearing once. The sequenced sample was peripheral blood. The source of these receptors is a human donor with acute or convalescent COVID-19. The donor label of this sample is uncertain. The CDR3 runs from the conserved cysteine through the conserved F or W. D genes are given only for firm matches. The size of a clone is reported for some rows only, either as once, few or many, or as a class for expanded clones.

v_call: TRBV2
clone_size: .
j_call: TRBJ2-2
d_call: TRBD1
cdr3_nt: TGTGCCAGCAGTGTAGGACAGGGGGCAAGGGAGCTGTTTTTT
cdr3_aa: CASSVGQGARELFF

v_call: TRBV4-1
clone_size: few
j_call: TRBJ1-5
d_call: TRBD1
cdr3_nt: TGCGCCAGCAGCCAAGGTGACAGGGAAAGTCAGCCCCAGCATTTT
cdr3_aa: CASSQGDRESQPQHF

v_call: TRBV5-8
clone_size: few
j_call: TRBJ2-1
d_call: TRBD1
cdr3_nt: TGTGCCAGCAGCCCTGCGAGGGGGCTCGATGAGCAGTTCTTC
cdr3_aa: CASSPARGLDEQFF

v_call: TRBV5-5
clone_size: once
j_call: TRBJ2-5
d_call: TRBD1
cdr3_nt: TGTGCCAGCAGCTTGTTCCCCCGAGCGACAGGGCCTCAAGAGACCCAGTACTTC
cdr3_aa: CASSLFPRATGPQETQYF

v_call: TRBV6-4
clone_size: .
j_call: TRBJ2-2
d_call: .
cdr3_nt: TGTGCCAGCAGTCGATGGGGAACAGGGAACACCGGGGAGCTGTTTTTT
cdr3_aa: CASSRWGTGNTGELFF

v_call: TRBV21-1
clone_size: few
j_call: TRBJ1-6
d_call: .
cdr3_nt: TGTGCCAGCAGCAAAGAGGGTTGGAGGGTCATACCACCCCTCCACTTT
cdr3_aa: CASSKEGWRVIPPLHF

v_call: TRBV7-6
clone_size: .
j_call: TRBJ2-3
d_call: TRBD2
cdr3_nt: TGTGCCAGCAGCCGAACTCCAAGGATAGCGGGGGGATTCACAGATACGCAGTATTTT
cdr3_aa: CASSRTPRIAGGFTDTQYF

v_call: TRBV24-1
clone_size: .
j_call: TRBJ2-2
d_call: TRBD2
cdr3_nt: TGTGCCACCAGTGAATCCCGGGGGGGCAAAACCGGGGAGCTGTTTTTT
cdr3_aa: CATSESRGGKTGELFF

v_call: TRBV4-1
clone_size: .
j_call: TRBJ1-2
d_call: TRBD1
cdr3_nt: TGCGCCAGCAGCCAAGATTGGGACAGGGAGTATGGCTACACCTTC
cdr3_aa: CASSQDWDREYGYTF

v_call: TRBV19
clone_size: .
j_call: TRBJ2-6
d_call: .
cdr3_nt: TGTGCCAGTAGTCCAGGGGCGTCTGGGGCCAACGTCCTGACTTTC
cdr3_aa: CASSPGASGANVLTF

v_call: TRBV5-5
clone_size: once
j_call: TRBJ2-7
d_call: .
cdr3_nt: TGTGCCAGCAGCTTTACAGGGTTTAGCTCCGAGCAGTACTTC
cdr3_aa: CASSFTGFSSEQYF

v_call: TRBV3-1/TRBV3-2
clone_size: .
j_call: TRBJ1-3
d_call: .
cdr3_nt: TGTGCCAGCAGCCAACGAGCTGGAAACACCATATATTTT
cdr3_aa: CASSQRAGNTIYF

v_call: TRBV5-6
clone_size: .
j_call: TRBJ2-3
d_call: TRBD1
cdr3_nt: TGTGCCAGCAGCTTTTTCCAGGGGGCCAACCCAGATACGCAGTATTTT
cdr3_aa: CASSFFQGANPDTQYF

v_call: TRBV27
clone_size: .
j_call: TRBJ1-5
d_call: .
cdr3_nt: TGTGCCAGCAGTTTATGGTTCAAGGGGGTCATTCGTCAGCCCCAGCATTTT
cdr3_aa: CASSLWFKGVIRQPQHF

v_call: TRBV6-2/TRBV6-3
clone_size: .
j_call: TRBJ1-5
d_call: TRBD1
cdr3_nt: TGTGCCAGCAGTTCCCGACAGGGTTGGGATCAGCCCCAGCATTTT
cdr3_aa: CASSSRQGWDQPQHF

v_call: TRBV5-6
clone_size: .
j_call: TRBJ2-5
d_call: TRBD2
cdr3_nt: TGTGCCAGCAGCTTGCCGGGGCCGGGGGGAGAGACCCAGTACTTC
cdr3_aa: CASSLPGPGGETQYF

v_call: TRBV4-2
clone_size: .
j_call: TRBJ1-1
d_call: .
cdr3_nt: TGTGCCAGCAGCCAAGATCTAGGAACTGAAGCTTTCTTT
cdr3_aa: CASSQDLGTEAFF

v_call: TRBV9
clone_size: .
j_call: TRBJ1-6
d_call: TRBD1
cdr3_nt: TGTGCCAGCAACAGGGGTAATTCACCCCTCCACTTT
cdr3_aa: CASNRGNSPLHF

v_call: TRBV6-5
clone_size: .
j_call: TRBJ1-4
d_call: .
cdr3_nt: TGTGCCAGCAGTTACACAGGACCCCTCGGCGGTGAAAAACTGTTTTTT
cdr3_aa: CASSYTGPLGGEKLFF

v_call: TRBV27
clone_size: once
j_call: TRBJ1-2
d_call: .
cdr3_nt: TGTGCCAGCAGAACAGCTAACTATGGCTACACCTTC
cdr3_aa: CASRTANYGYTF

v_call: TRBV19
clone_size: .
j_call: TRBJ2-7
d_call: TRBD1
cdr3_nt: TGTGCCAGTAGTATGCAACTTTCCGGGACAGGGGGCTACGAGCAGTACTTC
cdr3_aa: CASSMQLSGTGGYEQYF

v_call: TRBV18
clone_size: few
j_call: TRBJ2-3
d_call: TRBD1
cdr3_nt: TGTGCCAGCTCACCATCACCCGGGACAGGGGGGGAAGATACGCAGTATTTT
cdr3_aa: CASSPSPGTGGEDTQYF

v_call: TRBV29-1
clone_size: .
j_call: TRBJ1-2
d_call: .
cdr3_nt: TGCAGCGTTGAAGAAAATGGGCCAGGGAGCTACACCTTC
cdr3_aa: CSVEENGPGSYTF

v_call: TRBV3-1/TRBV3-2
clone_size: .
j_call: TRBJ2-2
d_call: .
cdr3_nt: TGTGCCAGCAGCCAATTTACGACATCTTCCACCGGGGAGCTGTTTTTT
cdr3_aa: CASSQFTTSSTGELFF

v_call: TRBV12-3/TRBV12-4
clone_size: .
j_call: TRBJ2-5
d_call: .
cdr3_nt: TGTGCCACCCGTGAGGCTGCAAAAGAGACCCAGTACTTC
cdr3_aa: CATREAAKETQYF

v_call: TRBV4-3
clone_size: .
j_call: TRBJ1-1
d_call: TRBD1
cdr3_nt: TGCGCCAGCAGCCAATATCCACCGGGACAGGGGATCGTCAACACTGAAGCTTTCTTT
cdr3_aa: CASSQYPPGQGIVNTEAFF

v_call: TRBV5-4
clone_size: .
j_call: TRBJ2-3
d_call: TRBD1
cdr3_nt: TGTGCCAGCAGCTTACAGGGGTCAGATACGCAGTATTTT
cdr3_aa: CASSLQGSDTQYF

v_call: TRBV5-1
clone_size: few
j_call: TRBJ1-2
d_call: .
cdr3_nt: TGCGCCAGCAGCTCGATTACAGACTATGGCTACACCTTC
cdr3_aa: CASSSITDYGYTF

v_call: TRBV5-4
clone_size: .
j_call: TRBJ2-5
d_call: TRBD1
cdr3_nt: TGTGCCAGCAGTTCCGACAGGGAAGAGACCCAGTACTTC
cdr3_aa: CASSSDREETQYF

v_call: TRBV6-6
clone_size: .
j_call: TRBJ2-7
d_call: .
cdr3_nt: TGTGCCAGCAGTTACGACTCCTTGGTGGAGCAGTACTTC
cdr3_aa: CASSYDSLVEQYF

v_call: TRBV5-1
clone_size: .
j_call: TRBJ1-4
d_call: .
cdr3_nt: TGCGCCAGCGGAAGACAGGTTGGCGATGAAAAACTGTTTTTT
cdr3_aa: CASGRQVGDEKLFF

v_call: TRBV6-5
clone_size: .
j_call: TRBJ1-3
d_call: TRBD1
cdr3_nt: TGTGCCAGCAGCAAGGGACAGGGAGCTGGAAACACCATATATTTT
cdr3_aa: CASSKGQGAGNTIYF

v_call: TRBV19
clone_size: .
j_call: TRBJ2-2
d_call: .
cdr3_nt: TGTGCCAGTAGTATTGCCGAACCAGGGATTACCGGGGAGCTGTTTTTT
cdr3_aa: CASSIAEPGITGELFF

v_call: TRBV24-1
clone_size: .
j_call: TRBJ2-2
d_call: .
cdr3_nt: TGTGCCGCCTCTGACGGGACCGGGGAGCTGTTTTTT
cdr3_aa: CAASDGTGELFF

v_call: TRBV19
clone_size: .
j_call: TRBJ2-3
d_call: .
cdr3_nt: TGTGCCACTACCCGGACAGAGTCTTCTAGCACAGATACGCAGTATTTT
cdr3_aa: CATTRTESSSTDTQYF

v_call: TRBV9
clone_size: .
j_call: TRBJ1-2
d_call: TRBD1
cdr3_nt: TGTGCCAGCAGCGTATCCGGGACAGACTATGGCTACACCTTC
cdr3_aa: CASSVSGTDYGYTF

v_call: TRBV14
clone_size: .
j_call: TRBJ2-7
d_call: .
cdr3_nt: TGTGCCAGCAGCCAAGACCTCGTAACCTACGAGCAGTACTTC
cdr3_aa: CASSQDLVTYEQYF

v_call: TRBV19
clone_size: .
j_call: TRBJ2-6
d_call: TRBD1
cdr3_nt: TGTGCCAGTAAGGGGACAGCTAGCTCTGGGGCCAACGTCCTGACTTTC
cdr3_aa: CASKGTASSGANVLTF

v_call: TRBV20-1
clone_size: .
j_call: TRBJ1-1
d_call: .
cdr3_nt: TGCAGTGCTAGTATCCGAGGTCGCGGAACCCCTGAAGCTTTCTTT
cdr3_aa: CSASIRGRGTPEAFF

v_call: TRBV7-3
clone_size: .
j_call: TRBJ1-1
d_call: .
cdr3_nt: TGTGCCAGCAGCTTACAGGCGAACACTGAAGCTTTCTTT
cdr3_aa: CASSLQANTEAFF